These 29 T cell receptor beta chains were all obtained from the same sample, sequenced in a study of shared clonotypes between healthy human individuals. The repertoire was sequenced with immunoSEQ multiplex PCR; TCRdb's copy has only in-frame clones and lacks some. The sample comprises some 2.3 million clones, over 85% of which are singletons, and under 0.45% rests with the top ten. The sample was naive CD4+ T cells from PBMCs. Subset of the sample: CD45RA+ positively selected. The source of these receptors is a man aged 18-30 years in good health. Some clones in this sample may be carry-over from other donors' samples.

This chain uses TRBV5-1 with TRBJ2-3, with 8 bases identical to TRBD1. This CDR3 region has 14 residues. CDR1 is SGHRS, CDR2 YFSETQ, per germline. After removal of 4 bases from V and 3 bases from J, the junction contained 4 bases not matched to a gene. CDR3 bases: TGCGCCAGCAGCCTGGACAGGGTTACAGATACGCAGTATTTT. Encoded protein: CASSLDRVTDTQYF.

The chain links TRBV11-2 to TRBJ2-5; no definite D call. The CDR3 consists of 12 residues. V lost 2 bases, J lost 0 bases, and 1 base lay in between. CDR1 is SGHAT and CDR2 is FQNNGV in the germline V gene. The chain's CDR3 is CASSLHQETQYF. The CDR3 region has the DNA TGTGCCAGCAGCTTACACCAAGAGACCCAGTACTTC. The whole variable domain, filled in from reference TRBV11-2 and TRBJ2-5, reads EAGVAQSPRYKIIEKRQSVAFWCNPISGHATLYWYQQILGQGPKLLIQFQNNGVVDDSQLPKDRFSAERLKGVDSTLKIQPAKLEDSAVYLCASSLHQETQYFGPGTRLLVL.

The genes are TRBV25-1 and TRBJ1-4; a weak D match, TRBD1 (5 bases). Germline lookup yields CDR1 MGHDK and CDR2 SYGVNS. The CDR3 runs 17 residues. V was clipped by 4 bases and J by 4 bases, with 19 bases between them. The CDR3 region is CASSANLGRAINEKLFF. For the CDR3, the DNA is TGTGCCAGCAGTGCTAACCTGGGCAGGGCCATTAATGAAAAACTGTTTTTT.

As regards this clone: The junction departs from germline at one end; a sequencing error may be responsible. V gene TRBV7-3 combines with J gene TRBJ1-1; weak D call: TRBD1 (5 bases). Germline V gene sequence: CDR1 SGHTA, CDR2 FQGTGA. This CDR3 is built from 12 residues. CDR3 residues: CASSSPGRNLEF. The CDR3 DNA reads TGTGCCAGCAGTTCTCCGGGACGGAACTTAGAGTTT.

The rearrangement links TRBV2 to TRBJ1-5; D might be TRBD1 (5 bases). Germline assignment: CDR1 SNHLY and CDR2 FYNNEI. The CDR3 loop spans 14 amino acids. The V and J ends lost 4 bases and 4 bases respectively, with 11 bases between them. CDR3 region: CASSGGVRNQPQHF. The CDR3 nucleotides read TGTGCCAGCAGTGGGGGGGTTCGTAATCAGCCCCAGCATTTT.

The chain is built from TRBV9 and TRBJ2-6; 8 bases match TRBD2. The V gene end was trimmed by 3 bases and the J gene end by 0 bases; junction bases not matched to a gene: 8. The CDR3 totals 18 residues. Germline CDR1 SGDLS, CDR2 YYNGEE. The chain's CDR3 is CASSEAGGLSSGANVLTF. CDR3 DNA sequence: TGTGCCAGCAGCGAGGCGGGGGGACTCAGCTCTGGGGCCAACGTCCTGACTTTC. The full variable domain, with the rest looked up from reference TRBV9 and TRBJ2-6, is DSGVTQTPKHLITATGQRVTLRCSPRSGDLSVYWYQQSLDQGLQFLIQYYNGEERAKGNILERFSAQQFPDLHSELNLSSLELGDSALYFCASSEAGGLSSGANVLTFGAGSRLTVL.

The chain carries TRBV2 and TRBJ1-3; 12 bases are a match to TRBD1. The ends lost 8 bases at V and 7 bases at J; junction bases unmatched: 6. The CDR3 covers 14 residues. Germline V gene lookup returns CDR1 SNHLY and CDR2 FYNNEI. The CDR3 nucleotides are TGTGCCAGCGGTAAGGGACAGGGGGCGAACACCATATATTTT. It yields the protein CASGKGQGANTIYF.

The chain links TRBV6-1 to TRBJ1-3; tentative D call: TRBD1 (6 bases). Trimming cost V 6 bases and J 1 base, with 10 bases left between them. Germline V gene sequence: CDR1 MNHNS, CDR2 SASEGT. CDR3 length equals 14 residues. The chain's CDR3 is CASRDRPSGNTIYF. In nucleotides, the CDR3 is TGTGCCAGCAGGGACAGACCTTCTGGAAACACCATATATTTT.

With respect to this clone: Other DNA sequences of this sample code for an identical CDR3. The chain recombines TRBV5-4 with TRBJ2-5; 8 bases match TRBD1. The J segment lost 5 bases and the V segment lost 0 bases, leaving 6 bases of the junction unmatched. The CDR3 length is 15 residues. Germline lookup yields CDR1 SGHNT and CDR2 YYREEE (reference sequence). CDR3 DNA sequence: TGTGCCAGCAGCTTGGGCCAGGGGGCGCGGGAGACCCAGTACTTC. It is translated as CASSLGQGARETQYF. Full variable domain (remainder filled in from reference TRBV5-4 and TRBJ2-5): ETGVTQSPTHLIKTRGQQVTLRCSSQSGHNTVSWYQQALGQGPQFIFQYYREEENGRGNFPPRFSGLQFPNYSSELNVNALELDDSALYLCASSLGQGARETQYFGPGTRLLVL.

This clone was picked up a small number of times. The V and J genes are TRBV4-2 and TRBJ1-2, with D perhaps TRBD1 (6 bases). Trimming stripped 4 bases from V and 6 bases from J, with 9 bases between. The CDR3 runs 12 residues. Germline CDR1 reads LGHNA; CDR2 reads YNFKEQ. The CDR3 DNA is TGTGCCAGCAGCCGGACAGAGAATGGCTACACCTTC. Its translation is CASSRTENGYTF.

Remarks on this clone: Other DNA sequences of this sample code for an identical CDR3. This rearrangement joins TRBV19 to TRBJ2-7, with 8 positions matching TRBD1. Trimming cost V 5 bases and J 2 bases; bases outside gene matches: 5. Germline CDR1 LNHDA, CDR2 SQIVND (reference sequence). The CDR3 is made up of 14 amino acids. Here the CDR3 reads CASSPRTGTYEQYF. The CDR3 bases are TGTGCCAGTAGTCCCCGGACAGGGACCTACGAGCAGTACTTC. Together with reference TRBV19 and TRBJ2-7, the CDR3 gives the full variable domain: DGGITQSPKYLFRKEGQNVTLSCEQNLNHDAMYWYRQDPGQGLRLIYYSQIVNDFQKGDIAEGYSVSREKKESFPLTVTSAQKNPTAFYLCASSPRTGTYEQYFGPGTRLTVT.

J is TRBJ1-3 and V is TRBV2, with D possibly being TRBD1 (6 bases). V dropped 8 bases and J dropped 0 bases, with 14 bases sitting between them. The CDR3 is 15 amino acids. Germline CDR1 is SNHLY and CDR2 is FYNNEI. CDR3 protein: CASGDRLPSGNTIYF. The CDR3 DNA sequence: TGTGCCAGCGGAGACAGGCTCCCCTCTGGAAACACCATATATTTT. Together with reference TRBV2 and TRBJ1-3, the CDR3 gives the full variable domain: EPEVTQTPSHQVTQMGQEVILRCVPISNHLYFYWYRQILGQKVEFLVSFYNNEISEKSEIFDDQFSVERPDGSNFTLKIRSTKLEDSAMYFCASGDRLPSGNTIYFGEGSWLTVV.

The chain combines TRBV27 with TRBJ1-5, with 10 bases lining up with TRBD1. V trimming: 3 bases; J trimming: 6 bases; junction bases outside the gene matches: 8. The CDR3 consists of 16 residues. Germline V lookup: CDR1 MNHEY, CDR2 SMNVEV (reference sequence). The CDR3 is CASSLGWGQGFQPQHF. As DNA, the CDR3 is TGTGCCAGCAGTTTGGGGTGGGGACAGGGGTTTCAGCCCCAGCATTTT.

Details on this clone: At the DNA level, this CDR3 is encoded by other sequences in the same sample as well. This rearrangement joins TRBV7-9 to TRBJ2-7; 8 bases match TRBD1. The V segment lost 3 bases and the J segment 2 bases; nucleotides outside the gene matches: 0. Germline V gene data show CDR1 as SEHNR and CDR2 as FQNEAQ (reference sequence). This CDR3 is built from 13 residues. The DNA for the CDR3 is TGTGCCAGCAGCTTGGACAGGGCCTACGAGCAGTACTTC. This encodes CASSLDRAYEQYF.

This sequence joins TRBV7-7 and TRBJ2-3; 7 nucleotides line up with TRBD1. Trimming removed 5 bases from V and 2 bases from J; junction bases left unmatched: 7. Germline V gene lookup returns CDR1 SSHAT and CDR2 FNYEAQ (reference sequence). This CDR3 has 15 amino acids. CDR3 DNA sequence: TGTGCCAGCAGCCCTGTTCAGGGGGTCACAGATACGCAGTATTTT. Its protein product is CASSPVQGVTDTQYF.

This chain links TRBV6-6 with TRBJ1-1; D not resolved. V shed 0 bases and J shed 5 bases, with 7 bases lying between them. The CDR3 consists of 13 residues. The germline CDR1 and CDR2 sequences are MNHNY and SVGAGI (reference sequence). This CDR3 reads CASSYSLTTEAFF. The CDR3 DNA sequence: TGTGCCAGCAGTTACTCGCTCACGACTGAAGCTTTCTTT.

The rearrangement joins TRBV7-9 to TRBJ2-1; 8 bases align to TRBD2. Germline CDR1 reads SEHNR; CDR2 reads FQNEAQ (reference sequence). V shed 2 bases, J shed 4 bases, and the junction held 4 bases outside the gene matches. The CDR3 consists of 15 residues. CDR3 in amino acids: CASSLISGKYNEQFF. The DNA of the CDR3 is TGTGCCAGCAGCTTAATTAGCGGGAAGTACAATGAGCAGTTCTTC.

The chain uses TRBV5-3 and TRBJ1-5; 8 bases line up with TRBD1. TRBV5-3 is an ORF, with its function uncertain. V lost 4 bases and J lost 0; bases outside the gene matches: 15. The CDR3 is 19 residues long. The CDR3 nucleotides read TGTGCCAGAAGCAACCGAGGGACAGGAGGTCGCGATAGCAATCAGCCCCAGCATTTT. It translates to CARSNRGTGGRDSNQPQHF.

The rearrangement uses TRBV28 and TRBJ2-7; maybe TRBD2 (7 bases). Germline V gene lookup returns CDR1 MDHEN and CDR2 SYDVKM. The CDR3 runs 14 residues. V was clipped by 8 bases and J by 3 bases, with 17 bases between them. CDR3 protein: CASYGRGGGYEQYF. Written as DNA, the CDR3 is TGTGCCAGCTATGGGAGGGGGGGCGGCTACGAGCAGTACTTC.

The chain has TRBV6-6 and TRBJ2-1; 7 positions agree with TRBD1. The CDR3 is made up of 16 amino acids. Germline loops: CDR1 MNHNY, CDR2 SVGAGI (reference sequence). V shed 2 bases, J shed 2 bases, and the junction held 6 bases outside the gene matches. The CDR3 here is CASSYIGTDTYNEQFF. For the CDR3, the DNA is TGTGCCAGCAGTTACATCGGGACAGATACCTACAATGAGCAGTTCTTC.

The V call is TRBV19, the J call TRBJ2-7, with 8 bases matching TRBD1. Germline V CDR1 and CDR2: LNHDA, SQIVND (reference sequence). The CDR3 covers 15 residues. V was pared by 3 bases and J by 3 bases, with 7 bases of the junction left unmatched. The CDR3 region has the DNA TGTGCCAGTAGTATCCGTCCGACAGGGGACTACGAGCAGTACTTC. Amino acids: CASSIRPTGDYEQYF.

The rearrangement uses TRBV4-3 and TRBJ2-3; 9 nucleotides line up with TRBD2. Germline values: CDR1 LGHNA, CDR2 YSLEER. The CDR3 has 17 amino acids. V lost 2 bases to trimming and J lost 0 bases; unmatched junction nucleotides: 6. The DNA of the CDR3 is TGCGCCAGCAGCCAATTACTAGCGGGCCTAAGCACAGATACGCAGTATTTT. It codes for CASSQLLAGLSTDTQYF.

The chain combines TRBV5-4 with TRBJ1-1, with 9 bases identical to TRBD1. V lost 4 bases and J lost 4; bases outside the gene matches: 8. This CDR3 comprises 15 residues. Germline V CDR1 and CDR2: SGHNT, YYREEE (reference sequence). The CDR3 DNA reads TGTGCCAGCAGCCTAGGGACAGGGAGGTCCACTGAAGCTTTCTTT. This translates into CASSLGTGRSTEAFF.

The J gene is TRBJ1-2, the V gene TRBV10-3; TRBD1 might be the D (5 bases). The V end was cut by 5 bases, the J end by 5 bases, with 15 bases between. The CDR3 totals 14 residues. Germline V gene lookup returns CDR1 ENHRY and CDR2 SYGVKD. In DNA form, the CDR3 reads TGTGCCATCAGTCCTACGGGGGTAGATTATGGCTACACCTTC. Translated, it gives CAISPTGVDYGYTF.

The CDR3 is CASSFTGKGGYTF. The CDR3 DNA follows: TGTGCCAGCAGTTTCACGGGGAAGGGTGGCTACACCTTC. This rearrangement joins TRBV27 to TRBJ1-2; no clear D. In germline, CDR1 is MNHEY, CDR2 SMNVEV (reference sequence). V was shortened by 3 bases and J by 7 bases, with 12 bases between the two germline ends. The CDR3 is made up of 13 amino acids.

V is TRBV5-1 and J is TRBJ2-2, with TRBD1 matching over 8 bases. This CDR3 region has 15 residues. CDR1 and CDR2 from the germline V gene are SGHRS and YFSETQ. J gave up 6 bases and V 0 bases, and 4 bases lay outside the gene matches. The CDR3 reads CASSLVQGAPGELFF. DNA of the CDR3: TGCGCCAGCAGCTTGGTGCAGGGGGCGCCCGGGGAGCTGTTTTTT.

The chain employs TRBV5-1 and TRBJ2-3; 7 bases align to TRBD1. V dropped 1 base and J dropped 0; count of bases not matched to a gene: 5. The CDR3 consists of 16 residues. Germline V lookup: CDR1 SGHRS, CDR2 YFSETQ. The CDR3 reads CASSLYRDSSTDTQYF. CDR3 nucleotide sequence: TGCGCCAGCAGCTTGTACCGGGACAGCAGCACAGATACGCAGTATTTT.

Only a few counts were recorded for this clone. Its ends do not fully match the called genes, so a read error is possible. CDR3 nucleotide sequence: TGCAGCGCCTCTCCCGGACGCCGCATTTTT. This translates into CSASPGRRIF. The chain uses TRBV29-1 and TRBJ1-4; D remains unclear. Germline CDR1 and CDR2: SQVTM and ANQGSEA. The length of the CDR3 is 10 residues.

This sequence joins TRBV9 and TRBJ2-3; D is unresolved. Germline V CDR1 and CDR2: SGDLS, YYNGEE. Trimming pared 4 bases from V and 0 bases from J, leaving 9 bases between. The CDR3 sequence is 14 residues long. The CDR3 reads CASSSTSSTDTQYF. CDR3 nucleotide sequence: TGTGCCAGCAGCTCAACCTCTAGCACAGATACGCAGTATTTT.